These 30 T cell receptor beta chains were sequenced from one sample in a study of shared clonotypes between healthy human individuals. Some clones are missing from TCRdb's copy, which holds only in-frame ones; the method was immunoSEQ multiplex PCR. The sample shows over a million clones, approximately 97% of them seen only once. The sample was naive CD4+ T cells sorted from blood. Documented subset: CD45RA+ positively selected. These receptors came from a man under 40 in good health.

The genes are TRBV9 and TRBJ2-1; possibly TRBD1 or TRBD2 for D (5 bases each). The ends were cut back, 3 bases at V and 10 bases at J, with 8 bases in the middle. Germline V gene data show CDR1 as SGDLS and CDR2 as YYNGEE. The CDR3 consists of 11 residues. The CDR3 sequence is CASSAEGEQFF. The CDR3 region has the DNA TGTGCCAGCAGCGCCGAGGGGGAGCAGTTCTTC.

The chain recombines TRBV5-1 with TRBJ1-2; possible D gene TRBD1, 6 bases. The germline CDR1 and CDR2 sequences are SGHRS and YFSETQ. V dropped 7 bases and J dropped 7 bases, with 17 bases sitting between them. The CDR3 spans 13 residues. CDR3 loop: CASATSGAGGYTF. As DNA, the CDR3 is TGCGCCAGCGCGACTTCGGGGGCGGGTGGCTACACCTTC.

This clone was found once. The V and J genes are TRBV5-4 and TRBJ1-5; D is uncertain. The CDR3 extends over 15 amino acids. Germline CDR1 and CDR2: SGHNT and YYREEE (reference sequence). V lost 0 bases, J lost 2 bases, and 9 bases lay in between. The CDR3 sequence is CASSLAGGGNQPQHF. CDR3 nucleotides: TGTGCCAGCAGCTTGGCGGGAGGAGGCAATCAGCCCCAGCATTTT.

V usage is TRBV21-1 and J usage is TRBJ2-7. TRBV21-1 is a documented pseudogene. The CDR3 runs 15 residues. The CDR3 reads CASSKAGTWQYEQYF. CDR3 nucleotides: TGTGCCAGCAGCAAAGCCGGGACGTGGCAGTACGAGCAGTACTTC.

This clone was detected only once. The chain has TRBV7-2 and TRBJ2-5, with 11 nucleotides matching TRBD2. CDR1 SGHTA and CDR2 FQGNSA come from the germline V gene. The CDR3 spans 15 residues. The trim removed 5 bases at V and 2 bases at J, leaving 4 bases unmatched. CDR3 sequence (DNA): TGTGCCAGCAGCCGAACTAGCGGGGGACAAGAGACCCAGTACTTC. Translated: CASSRTSGGQETQYF.

This rearrangement joins TRBV29-1 to TRBJ1-1; a weak D match, TRBD1 (5 bases). The germline CDR1 and CDR2 sequences are SQVTM and ANQGSEA. Between the trimmed V and J ends, which lost 4 bases and 0 bases, there was a span of 9 bases. CDR3 length equals 13 residues. The DNA of the CDR3 is TGCAGCGTTGTTTCCAGGGTGAACACTGAAGCTTTCTTT. It yields the protein CSVVSRVNTEAFF.

A remark on this clone: The same CDR3 can be traced to other DNA sequences in this sample. This chain links TRBV30 with TRBJ1-5, with D hard to call. The CDR3 is 13 amino acids. Germline-derived CDR1 and CDR2 are GTSNPN and SVGIG (reference sequence). Between the trimmed V and J ends, which lost 0 bases and 6 bases, there was a span of 9 bases. CDR3 region: CAWSVAVGQPQHF. The CDR3 DNA reads TGTGCCTGGAGTGTTGCAGTCGGTCAGCCCCAGCATTTT.

The chain combines TRBV29-1 with TRBJ1-5; D call uncertain. Germline V gene sequence: CDR1 SQVTM, CDR2 ANQGSEA. Trimming pared 0 bases from V and 1 base from J, leaving 7 bases between. This CDR3 is 14 amino acids long. CDR3 coding DNA: TGCAGCGTTGAAGAAGTGGGAAGCAATCAGCCCCAGCATTTT. It is translated as CSVEEVGSNQPQHF.

The chain is built from TRBV12-5 and TRBJ2-2; the match to TRBD2 covers 12 bases. CDR1 is LGHNT, CDR2 FRNRAP, per germline. V dropped 6 bases and J dropped 5; count of bases not matched to a gene: 4. The CDR3 is 15 amino acids. The CDR3 reads CASGPGLAGTGELFF. The DNA of the CDR3 is TGTGCTAGTGGACCCGGACTAGCGGGAACCGGGGAGCTGTTTTTT.

The rearrangement joins TRBV10-3 to TRBJ2-1; no clear D. CDR1 and CDR2 (germline): ENHRY, SYGVKD. The ends were cut back, 10 bases at V and 9 bases at J, with 16 bases in the middle. This CDR3 has 12 residues. The CDR3 bases are TGTGCCACCGGAGTATCCTCGGGTGAGCAGTTCTTC. Residues: CATGVSSGEQFF.

The genes are TRBV6-6 and TRBJ2-5; maybe TRBD2 (6 bases). This CDR3 spans 16 amino acids. Germline-derived CDR1 and CDR2 are MNHNY and SVGAGI (reference sequence). V lost 0 bases and J lost 4, with 15 bases in between. The CDR3 protein is CASSYSSSVLGETQYF. The CDR3 nucleotides are TGTGCCAGCAGTTACTCCTCTAGCGTCCTCGGAGAGACCCAGTACTTC.

This chain joins TRBV18 and TRBJ1-5, with TRBD1 identical over 9 bases. The CDR3 spans 16 residues. With V trimmed by 4 bases and J by 5 bases, 9 bases remained unmatched. Germline CDR1 is KGHSH and CDR2 is LQKENI. CDR3 protein: CASSRQGQGYDQPQHF. In nucleotides, the CDR3 is TGTGCCAGCTCACGCCAGGGACAGGGATACGATCAGCCCCAGCATTTT.

The gene calls are TRBV18 and TRBJ2-3, with D unresolved. Germline V gene lookup returns CDR1 KGHSH and CDR2 LQKENI. The V end lost 3 bases, the J end lost 2 bases, and 15 bases lay between the germline ends. The CDR3 totals 16 residues. The CDR3 sequence: CASSPPLQAFTDTQYF. As DNA, the CDR3 is TGTGCCAGCTCACCCCCTCTCCAGGCCTTCACAGATACGCAGTATTTT.

CDR3 DNA: TGTGCCAGCAGCGTAGGCCCCGTTGGGGGACTCGATGAGCAGTTCTTC. It translates to CASSVGPVGGLDEQFF. V and J are TRBV9 and TRBJ2-1; a possible D gene is TRBD2 (6 bases). There are 16 residues in the CDR3. With 0 bases removed from V and 8 bases from J, the gap between germline ends came to 18 bases. Looked up from germline, CDR1 is SGDLS and CDR2 is YYNGEE.

This clone was picked up one time. The chain carries TRBV7-8 and TRBJ1-5; 12 bases match TRBD1. CDR1 is SGHVS and CDR2 is FQNEAQ in the germline V gene. With V trimmed by 3 bases and J by 7 bases, 10 bases remained unmatched. The CDR3 is made up of 17 amino acids. CDR3 amino acids: CASSFVGQGALSQPQHF. CDR3 bases: TGTGCCAGCAGCTTTGTGGGACAGGGGGCGCTTTCCCAGCCCCAGCATTTT.

The rearrangement uses TRBV2 and TRBJ1-1; 9 nucleotides align to TRBD1. Germline CDR1 is SNHLY and CDR2 is FYNNEI. The V segment lost 4 bases and the J segment 4 bases; nucleotides outside the gene matches: 7. The CDR3 runs 15 residues. The CDR3 loop is CASSGDRVGSTEAFF. CDR3 nucleotides: TGTGCCAGCAGTGGGGACAGGGTGGGGAGCACTGAAGCTTTCTTT.

CDR3 sequence reads: CASSYAANEQYF. CDR3 DNA sequence: TGTGCCAGCAGTTACGCCGCCAACGAGCAGTACTTC. This chain connects TRBV6-6 to TRBJ2-7; D call uncertain. Germline CDR1 reads MNHNY; CDR2 reads SVGAGI (reference sequence). Trimming removed 2 bases at V and 5 bases at J, with 7 bases between. This CDR3 has 12 amino acids.

V and J are TRBV7-6 and TRBJ2-7; 8 nucleotides line up with TRBD2. There are 19 residues in the CDR3. The germline CDR1 and CDR2 sequences are SGHVS and FNYEAQ. V shed 0 bases and J 1 base; nucleotides not matched to a gene: 14. In nucleotides, the CDR3 is TGTGCCAGCAGCTTAGCGGTAGCGGGAACCACCTACAGATCCTACGAGCAGTACTTC. It yields the protein CASSLAVAGTTYRSYEQYF.

This rearrangement joins TRBV7-8 to TRBJ1-2; D remains ambiguous. The CDR3 extends over 15 amino acids. Germline lookup yields CDR1 SGHVS and CDR2 FQNEAQ. Deletions cut 1 base from V and 0 bases from J, with 9 bases between. The CDR3 region has the DNA TGTGCCAGCAGCTTAGTTAGGGAAGCTAACTATGGCTACACCTTC. Translation: CASSLVREANYGYTF.

As to this clone: At the DNA level, this CDR3 is encoded by other sequences in the same sample as well. In nucleotides, the CDR3 is TGTGCCAGCTCACCACCAGGGACCTCCTACAATGAGCAGTTCTTC. Translating it yields CASSPPGTSYNEQFF. This chain uses TRBV18 with TRBJ2-1; D tentatively fits TRBD1 or TRBD2 (5 bases each). The CDR3 loop spans 15 amino acids. Trimming removed 0 bases from V and 0 bases from J, with 6 bases in between. From germline, CDR1 is KGHSH and CDR2 LQKENI.

The rearrangement links TRBV11-3 to TRBJ2-7, with D unclear. This CDR3 is 13 amino acids long. V was clipped by 5 bases and J by 4 bases, with 12 bases between them. CDR1 and CDR2 (germline): SGHNT, YENEEA. CDR3 amino acids: CASSHSDGYEQYF. The DNA of the CDR3 is TGTGCCAGCAGCCATTCCGACGGTTACGAGCAGTACTTC.

The chain uses TRBV9 and TRBJ1-1; maybe TRBD1 (5 bases). The CDR3 has 13 amino acids. CDR1 and CDR2 from the germline V gene are SGDLS and YYNGEE. V gave up 0 bases and J gave up 7 bases, with 10 bases separating them. The CDR3 nucleotides read TGTGCCAGCAGCGTAGTTTTTGACAGTGAAGCTTTCTTT. Protein product: CASSVVFDSEAFF.

V is TRBV5-6 and J is TRBJ1-2, with TRBD1 identical over 8 bases. Unmatched junction bases numbered 6, after V lost 4 bases and J lost 4 bases. The CDR3 contains 14 residues. Germline CDR1 and CDR2: SGHDT and YYEEEE. The CDR3, as DNA: TGTGCCAGCAGCCCCGGACAGGGAGGCTATGGCTACACCTTC. Translating it yields CASSPGQGGYGYTF.

The chain has TRBV19 and TRBJ1-2; no clear D. Germline CDR1 is LNHDA and CDR2 is SQIVND (reference sequence). The CDR3 runs 12 residues. The ends were cut back, 3 bases at V and 3 bases at J, with 5 bases in the middle. Here the CDR3 DNA reads TGTGCCAGTAGTATCGTCGACTATGGCTACACCTTC. It specifies CASSIVDYGYTF.

This chain connects TRBV28 to TRBJ1-5; 12 nucleotides align to TRBD1. The CDR3 is 16 residues long. Germline CDR1 is MDHEN and CDR2 is SYDVKM. V was clipped by 4 bases and J by 2 bases; unmatched bases: 3. For the CDR3, the DNA is TGTGCCAGCAGTTCAGGGACAGGGGGCGGCAATCAGCCCCAGCATTTT. Its protein is CASSSGTGGGNQPQHF.

The rearrangement joins TRBV5-1 to TRBJ1-1; the D is unclear. Deletions cut 4 bases from V and 4 bases from J, with 20 bases between. Germline CDR1 SGHRS, CDR2 YFSETQ. CDR3 length equals 16 residues. The CDR3 region is CASSPQTLTPGTEAFF. For the CDR3, the DNA is TGCGCCAGCAGCCCGCAAACTCTAACTCCGGGCACTGAAGCTTTCTTT. Based on the CDR3 plus reference TRBV5-1 and TRBJ1-1, the full variable domain is KAGVTQTPRYLIKTRGQQVTLSCSPISGHRSVSWYQQTPGQGLQFLFEYFSETQRNKGNFPGRFSGRQFSNSRSEMNVSTLELGDSALYLCASSPQTLTPGTEAFFGQGTRLTVV.

This chain links TRBV28 with TRBJ2-7; 11 nucleotides agree with TRBD2. The CDR3 runs 14 residues. The V segment lost 4 bases and the J segment 5 bases; nucleotides outside the gene matches: 4. Per the germline V gene, CDR1 is MDHEN and CDR2 is SYDVKM. CDR3 sequence reads: CASSSPGLADEQYF. The DNA for the CDR3 is TGTGCCAGCAGTTCCCCGGGACTAGCGGACGAGCAGTACTTC.

This chain connects TRBV2 to TRBJ2-3; TRBD2 might be the D (6 bases). This CDR3 has 13 amino acids. CDR1 and CDR2 (germline): SNHLY, FYNNEI. V was clipped by 5 bases and J by 2 bases, with 8 bases between them. The CDR3 DNA is TGTGCCAGCAGTCGGGACTTCACAGATACGCAGTATTTT. The encoded protein is CASSRDFTDTQYF.

The rearrangement joins TRBV2 to TRBJ2-3; the D gene could be TRBD1 or TRBD2 (5 bases each). V was pared by 6 bases and J by 5 bases, with 18 bases between. This CDR3 comprises 15 residues. Germline lookup yields CDR1 SNHLY and CDR2 FYNNEI. The chain's CDR3 is CASSGPAGTLDTQYF. DNA for the CDR3: TGTGCCAGCAGCGGTCCGGCAGGGACCCTAGATACGCAGTATTTT.

The chain combines TRBV4-3 with TRBJ1-1; D is ambiguous. The germline V and J ends were trimmed by 0 bases and 1 base, with 6 bases remaining between them. CDR3 length: 14 amino acids. Per germline, CDR1 LGHNA and CDR2 YSLEER. CDR3 protein: CASSQEAGNTEAFF. CDR3 bases: TGCGCCAGCAGCCAAGAAGCGGGGAACACTGAAGCTTTCTTT.